These 13 T cell receptor beta chains were all obtained from the same sample, sequenced in a study of beta chain features in type 1 diabetes. Expressed TCRB transcripts were sequenced because the isolated RNA had all been reverse transcribed beforehand. Generated by immunoSEQ multiplex PCR, the TCRdb table keeps only in-frame clones and is missing some. The data show 400,000 to 450,000 clones, approximately 15% seen once. Sequenced input: naive CD4+ T cells from blood. The source of these receptors is a man under 40 in good health.

The chain combines TRBV13 with TRBJ2-1; the D call may be TRBD1 or TRBD2 (5 bases each). Germline V gives CDR1 PRHDT, CDR2 FYEKMQ (reference sequence). The CDR3 is 17 residues long. V dropped 0 bases and J dropped 1 base, with 13 bases sitting between them. CDR3 in DNA: TGTGCCAGCAGCTTAGGCCTCTGGGACCCGTCCTACAATGAGCAGTTCTTC. This sequence encodes CASSLGLWDPSYNEQFF.

A few counts support this clone. J is TRBJ1-1 and V is TRBV6-5; TRBD1 might be the D (5 bases). CDR3 size: 14 residues. V gave up 4 bases and J gave up 8 bases, with 17 bases separating them. Germline V gene sequence: CDR1 MNHEY, CDR2 SVGAGI. CDR3 in DNA: TGTGCCAGCAGTTTCAACGTCCAGGGTGGCGAAGCTTTCTTT. This translates into CASSFNVQGGEAFF.

The rearrangement joins TRBV5-6 to TRBJ1-2; D uncertain. This CDR3 region has 12 residues. Trimming took off 0 bases at V and 9 bases at J, with 9 bases between the two ends. Germline values: CDR1 SGHDT, CDR2 YYEEEE. The CDR3 DNA reads as TGTGCCAGCAGCTTGGAGAGGCGCCGCTACACCTTC. This encodes CASSLERRRYTF.

This clone was detected a few times. The chain links TRBV5-4 to TRBJ2-7; D unresolved. The germline gives CDR1 SGHNT, CDR2 YYREEE (reference sequence). V lost 0 bases, J lost 1 base, and 8 bases lay in between. The CDR3 loop spans 14 amino acids. CDR3 region: CASSLVVKSYEQYV. In DNA form, the CDR3 reads TGTGCCAGCAGCTTGGTGGTCAAGTCCTACGAGCAGTACGTC.

This clone appeared a few times. The identical CDR3 is also encoded by other nucleotide sequences in the sample. The chain joins TRBV6-5 to TRBJ2-1; D unclear. Trimming removed 0 bases from V and 0 bases from J, with 6 bases in between. The germline gives CDR1 MNHEY, CDR2 SVGAGI. This CDR3 contains 15 residues. DNA of the CDR3: TGTGCCAGCAGTTACTCCGAGAGCTCCTACAATGAGCAGTTCTTC. Residues: CASSYSESSYNEQFF.

V gene TRBV11-3 combines with J gene TRBJ2-5, with D uncertain. This CDR3 has 13 amino acids. Germline V gene lookup returns CDR1 SGHNT and CDR2 YENEEA. Trimming took off 5 bases at V and 5 bases at J, with 12 bases between the two ends. The CDR3 loop is CASSLENLETQYF. CDR3 coding DNA: TGTGCCAGCAGCCTCGAGAACTTGGAGACCCAGTACTTC.

The chain recombines TRBV9 with TRBJ2-3; D is unclear. The CDR3 sequence is 13 residues long. Deletions cut 0 bases from V and 4 bases from J, with 6 bases between. The V gene's germline CDR1 is SGDLS and CDR2 YYNGEE. CDR3 protein: CASSVDGSDTQYF. CDR3 bases: TGTGCCAGCAGCGTAGATGGTTCAGATACGCAGTATTTT. Full variable domain (rest looked up from reference TRBV9 and TRBJ2-3): DSGVTQTPKHLITATGQRVTLRCSPRSGDLSVYWYQQSLDQGLQFLIQYYNGEERAKGNILERFSAQQFPDLHSELNLSSLELGDSALYFCASSVDGSDTQYFGPGTRLTVL.

This clone was seen a handful of times. The rearrangement links TRBV4-3 to TRBJ1-4; D gene unclear. V dropped 0 bases and J dropped 2 bases, with 7 bases sitting between them. Germline-derived CDR1 and CDR2 are LGHNA and YSLEER. The CDR3 is 15 amino acids. CDR3 region: CASSQDLVTNEKLFF. CDR3 bases: TGCGCCAGCAGCCAAGACTTAGTTACTAATGAAAAACTGTTTTTT.

The genes are TRBV4-3 and TRBJ1-5; D is uncertain. Looked up from germline, CDR1 is LGHNA and CDR2 is YSLEER. V lost 0 bases to trimming and J lost 0 bases, with 6 bases between them. The CDR3 spans 15 residues. The CDR3 protein is CASSQDLTSNQPQHF. The DNA for the CDR3 is TGCGCCAGCAGCCAAGACCTTACTAGCAATCAGCCCCAGCATTTT.

This clone was found a few times. The rearrangement joins TRBV10-3 to TRBJ2-5; D is ambiguous. Germline CDR1 ENHRY, CDR2 SYGVKD. This CDR3 spans 14 amino acids. Trimming stripped 3 bases from V and 2 bases from J, with 10 bases between. CDR3 in amino acids: CAISDRLPQETQYF. CDR3 DNA: TGTGCCATCAGTGACAGGCTACCTCAAGAGACCCAGTACTTC.

The chain combines TRBV6-5 with TRBJ2-3; TRBD2 might be the D (6 bases). The CDR3 has 16 residues. V lost 2 bases, J lost 8 bases, and 20 bases lay in between. Germline CDR1 and CDR2: MNHEY and SVGAGI. The CDR3 here is CASSYGGLRELATQYF. The CDR3 DNA sequence: TGTGCCAGCAGTTACGGGGGGTTGAGGGAGCTGGCTACGCAGTATTTT.

This rearrangement joins TRBV6-6 to TRBJ2-7; no firm D call. This CDR3 is 12 amino acids long. V shed 2 bases and J shed 4 bases, with 6 bases lying between them. Germline lookup yields CDR1 MNHNY and CDR2 SVGAGI (reference sequence). DNA of the CDR3: TGTGCCAGCAGTTACGCTGGTTACGAGCAGTACTTC. Encoded protein: CASSYAGYEQYF.

This clone was recorded a few times. The chain has TRBV4-3 and TRBJ2-6, with a weak D call TRBD2 (6 bases). Trimming pared 0 bases from V and 1 base from J, leaving 13 bases between. From germline, CDR1 is LGHNA and CDR2 YSLEER. The CDR3 runs to 18 residues. The CDR3 reads CASSQERGPLSGANVLTF. CDR3 bases: TGCGCCAGCAGCCAAGAGCGGGGCCCGCTATCTGGGGCCAACGTCCTGACTTTC.